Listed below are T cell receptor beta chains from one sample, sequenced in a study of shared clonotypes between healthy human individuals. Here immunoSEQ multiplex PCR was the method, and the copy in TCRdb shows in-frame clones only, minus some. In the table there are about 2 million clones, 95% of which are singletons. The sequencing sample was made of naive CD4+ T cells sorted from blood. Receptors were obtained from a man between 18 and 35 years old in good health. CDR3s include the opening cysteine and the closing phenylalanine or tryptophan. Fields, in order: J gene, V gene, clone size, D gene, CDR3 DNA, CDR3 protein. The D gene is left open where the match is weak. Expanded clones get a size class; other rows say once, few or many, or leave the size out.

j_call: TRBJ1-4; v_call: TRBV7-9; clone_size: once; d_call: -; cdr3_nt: TGTGCCAGCAGCTTAGGACAGCCCGGGTACGCAGGAAAACTGTTTTTT; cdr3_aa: CASSLGQPGYAGKLFF
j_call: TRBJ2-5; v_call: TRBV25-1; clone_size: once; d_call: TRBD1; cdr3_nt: TGTGCCAGCAGTGAACCGGGACAGGGGGCCCGGGAGACCCAGTACTTC; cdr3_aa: CASSEPGQGARETQYF
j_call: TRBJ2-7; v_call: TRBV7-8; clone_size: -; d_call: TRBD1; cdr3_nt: TGTGCCAGCAGCCCTAGAAACAGGGGTAGTGACGAGCAGTACTTC; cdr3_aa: CASSPRNRGSDEQYF
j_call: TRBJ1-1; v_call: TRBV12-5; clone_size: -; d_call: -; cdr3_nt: TGTGCTAGTGGTTTGGGACAGCAGGCTTTCTTT; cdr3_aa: CASGLGQQAFF
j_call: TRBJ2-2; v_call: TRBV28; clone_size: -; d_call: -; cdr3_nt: TGTGCCAGCAGTGCTCCAGGGTTCAGCGGGGAGCTGTTTTTT; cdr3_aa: CASSAPGFSGELFF
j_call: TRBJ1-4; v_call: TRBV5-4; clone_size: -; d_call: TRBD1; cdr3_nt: TGTGCCAGCAGCCGACAGGGGGCTGGTGAAAAACTGTTTTTT; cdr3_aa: CASSRQGAGEKLFF
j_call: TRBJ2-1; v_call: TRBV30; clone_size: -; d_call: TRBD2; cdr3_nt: TGTGCCCGGCGGGGGACTAGCCTTCTGCCGGGTGAGCAGTTCTTC; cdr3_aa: CARRGTSLLPGEQFF
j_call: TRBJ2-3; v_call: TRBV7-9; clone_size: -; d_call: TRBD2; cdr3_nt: TGTGCCAGCAGCTGGACGAGGACTAGCGGGGTTAGGGTAAATACGCAGTATTTT; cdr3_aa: CASSWTRTSGVRVNTQYF
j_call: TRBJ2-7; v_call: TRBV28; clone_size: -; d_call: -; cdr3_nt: TGTGCCAGCAGGAAGCCCGTTGCTCCCTACGAGCAGTACTTC; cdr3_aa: CASRKPVAPYEQYF
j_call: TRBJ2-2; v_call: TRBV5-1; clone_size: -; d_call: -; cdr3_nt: TGCGCCAGCAGCTTCGAGGGTGCCACCGGGGAGCTGTTTTTT; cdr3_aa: CASSFEGATGELFF
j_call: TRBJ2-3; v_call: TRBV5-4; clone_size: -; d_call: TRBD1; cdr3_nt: TGTGCCAGCAGCCCCAGCGGGACAGGGGTCGGTACGCAGTATTTT; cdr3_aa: CASSPSGTGVGTQYF
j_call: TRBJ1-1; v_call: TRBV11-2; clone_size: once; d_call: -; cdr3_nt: TGTGCCAGCAGCTTAGAGCAGCTTCCGAACACTGAAGCTTTCTTT; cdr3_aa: CASSLEQLPNTEAFF
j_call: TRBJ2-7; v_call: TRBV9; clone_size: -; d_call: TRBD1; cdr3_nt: TGTGCCAGCAGCTCCGACAGGGTAATCGAGCAGTACTTC; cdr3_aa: CASSSDRVIEQYF
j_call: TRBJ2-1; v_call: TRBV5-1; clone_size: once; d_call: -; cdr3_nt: TGCGCCAGCAGCACCCAGACGGGGGATGCCTACAATGAGCAGTTCTTC; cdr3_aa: CASSTQTGDAYNEQFF
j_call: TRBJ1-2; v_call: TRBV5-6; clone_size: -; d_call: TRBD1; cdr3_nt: TGTGCCAGCAGCTTGAAGGCGGGGACAGCTTATGGCTACACCTTC; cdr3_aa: CASSLKAGTAYGYTF
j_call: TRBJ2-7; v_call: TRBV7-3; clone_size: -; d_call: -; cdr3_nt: TGTGCCAGCAGCCCCCCTAACTCCTACGAGCAGTACTTC; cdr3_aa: CASSPPNSYEQYF
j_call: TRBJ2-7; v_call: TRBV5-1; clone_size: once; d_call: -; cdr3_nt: TGCGCCAGCAGCTTGGTCGACAGTCTCACCTACGAGCAGTACTTC; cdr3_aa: CASSLVDSLTYEQYF
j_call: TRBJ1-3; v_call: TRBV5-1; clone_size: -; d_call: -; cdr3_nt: TGCGCCAGCAGCCCACAGGCTCGGGACACCATATATTTT; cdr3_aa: CASSPQARDTIYF
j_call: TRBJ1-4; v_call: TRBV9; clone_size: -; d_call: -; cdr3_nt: TGTGCCAGCAGCGTAGAGGGCAGAACTAATGAAAAACTGTTTTTT; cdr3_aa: CASSVEGRTNEKLFF
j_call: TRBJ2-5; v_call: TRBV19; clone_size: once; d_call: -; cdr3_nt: TGTGCCAGTAGCGATTATCAGCTCCCAGAGACCCAGTACTTC; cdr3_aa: CASSDYQLPETQYF
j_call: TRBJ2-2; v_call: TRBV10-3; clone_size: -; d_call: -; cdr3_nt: TGTGCCATCAGTGGGGACGGTTTCACCGGGGAGCTGTTTTTT; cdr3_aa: CAISGDGFTGELFF
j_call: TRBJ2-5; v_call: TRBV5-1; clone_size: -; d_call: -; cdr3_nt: TGCGCCAGCAGCCCCCACGGAGGCAGGGGATACCAAGAGACCCAGTACTTC; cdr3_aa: CASSPHGGRGYQETQYF
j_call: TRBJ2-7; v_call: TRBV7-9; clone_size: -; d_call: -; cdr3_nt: TGTGCCAGCAGCTTAGCCCAACCCGGGCCCTACGAGCAGTACTTC; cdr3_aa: CASSLAQPGPYEQYF
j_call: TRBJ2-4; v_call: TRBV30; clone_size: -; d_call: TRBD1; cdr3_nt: TGTGCCTGGAGCCTAACAGGGGGAAAAAACATTCAGTACTTC; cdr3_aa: CAWSLTGGKNIQYF
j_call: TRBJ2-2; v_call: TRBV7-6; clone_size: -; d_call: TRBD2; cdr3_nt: TGTGCCAGCAGCTTAGCGGTAGCGGGGAGGACCGGGGAGCTGTTTTTT; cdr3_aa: CASSLAVAGRTGELFF
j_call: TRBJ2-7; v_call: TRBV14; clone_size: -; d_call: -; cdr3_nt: TGTGCCAGCAGCCAAGGCCAGGTCTACGAGCAGTACTTC; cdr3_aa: CASSQGQVYEQYF
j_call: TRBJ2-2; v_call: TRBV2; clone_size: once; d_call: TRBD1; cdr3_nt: TGTGCCAGCAGTAAGGGACAGGGGAAGACCGGGGAGCTGTTTTTT; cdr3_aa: CASSKGQGKTGELFF
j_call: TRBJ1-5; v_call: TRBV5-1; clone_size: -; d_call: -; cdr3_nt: TGCGCCAGCAGCTTGGGACAGGTTGACCAGCCCCAGCATTTT; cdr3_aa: CASSLGQVDQPQHF
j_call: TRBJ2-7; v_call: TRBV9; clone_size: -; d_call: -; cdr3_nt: TGTGCCAGCAGCGTATCAGGGGAGGAGCAGTACTTC; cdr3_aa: CASSVSGEEQYF
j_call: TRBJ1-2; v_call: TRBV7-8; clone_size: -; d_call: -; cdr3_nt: TGTGCCAGCAGCTTATACGCGAATGGCTACACCTTC; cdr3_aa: CASSLYANGYTF
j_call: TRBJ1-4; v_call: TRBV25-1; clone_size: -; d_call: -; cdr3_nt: TGTGCCAGCAGTGAATCTTGGACTACTAATGAAAAACTGTTTTTT; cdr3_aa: CASSESWTTNEKLFF
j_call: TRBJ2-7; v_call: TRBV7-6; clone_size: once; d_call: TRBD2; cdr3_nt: TGTGCCAGCAGTCCCCAGCGGGGGGTGGCTGGCGAGCAGTACTTC; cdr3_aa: CASSPQRGVAGEQYF
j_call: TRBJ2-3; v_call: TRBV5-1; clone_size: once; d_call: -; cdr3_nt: TGCGCCAGCAGCAAGCTATTCGGGGACATCACAGATACGCAGTATTTT; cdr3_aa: CASSKLFGDITDTQYF
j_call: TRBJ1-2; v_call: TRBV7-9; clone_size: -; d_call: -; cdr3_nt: TGTGCCAGCAGCCCGACGACTGACAGGTTCTATGGCTACACCTTC; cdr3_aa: CASSPTTDRFYGYTF
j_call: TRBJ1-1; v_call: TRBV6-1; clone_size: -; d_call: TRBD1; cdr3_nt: TGTGCCAGCAGGGACAGGGCTGCGACTGAAGCTTTCTTT; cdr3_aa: CASRDRAATEAFF
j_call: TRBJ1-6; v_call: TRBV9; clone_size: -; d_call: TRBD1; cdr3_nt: TGTGCCAGCAGCGTTGAGGACAGGGGGCAACCCCTCCACTTT; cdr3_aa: CASSVEDRGQPLHF
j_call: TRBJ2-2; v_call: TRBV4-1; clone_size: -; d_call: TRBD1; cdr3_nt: TGCGCCAGCAGCCAAGATATAAACAGGGGAGTCACCGGGGAGCTGTTTTTT; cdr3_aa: CASSQDINRGVTGELFF
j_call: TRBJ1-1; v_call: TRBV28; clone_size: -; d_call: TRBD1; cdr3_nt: TGTGCCAGCAGCTCCGGGACAGGGAGAACTGAAGCTTTCTTT; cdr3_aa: CASSSGTGRTEAFF
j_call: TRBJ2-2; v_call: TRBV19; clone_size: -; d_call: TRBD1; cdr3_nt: TGTGCCAGTAGAATGGGACAGGGAGATCCCGGGGAGCTGTTTTTT; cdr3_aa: CASRMGQGDPGELFF
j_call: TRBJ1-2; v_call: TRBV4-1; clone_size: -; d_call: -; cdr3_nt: TGCGCCAGCAGCCTCCCCCGTGGGGGGGGCGAACTCTATGGCTACACCTTC; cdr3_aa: CASSLPRGGGELYGYTF
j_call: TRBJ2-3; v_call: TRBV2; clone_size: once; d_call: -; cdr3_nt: TGTGCCAGCAGTGAGCGGATACCTAGCACAGATACGCAGTATTTT; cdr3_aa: CASSERIPSTDTQYF
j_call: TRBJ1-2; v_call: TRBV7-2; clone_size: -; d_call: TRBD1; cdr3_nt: TGTGCCAGCAGCTTAACCGGGACAGGGTTTTATGGCTACACCTTC; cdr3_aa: CASSLTGTGFYGYTF
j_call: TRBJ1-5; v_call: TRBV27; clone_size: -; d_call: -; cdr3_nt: TGTGCCAGTAGGGGAGGGGGTAATCAGCCCCAGCATTTT; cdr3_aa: CASRGGGNQPQHF
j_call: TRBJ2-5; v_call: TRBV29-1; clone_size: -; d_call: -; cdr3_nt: TGCAGCGTTAGGAGGGGGGAGACCCAGTACTTC; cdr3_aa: CSVRRGETQYF
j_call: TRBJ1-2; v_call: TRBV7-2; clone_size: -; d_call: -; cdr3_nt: TGTGCCAGCAGCCCTCCTCCCGGGGCGAATAATGGCTACACCTTC; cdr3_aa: CASSPPPGANNGYTF
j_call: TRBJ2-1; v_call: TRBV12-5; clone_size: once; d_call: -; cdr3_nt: TGTGCTAGTGGTTTGGACTCATTACAGGGCCCTTCCTACAATGAGCAGTTCTTC; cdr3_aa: CASGLDSLQGPSYNEQFF
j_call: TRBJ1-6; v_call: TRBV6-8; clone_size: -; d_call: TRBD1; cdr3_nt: TGTGCCAGCAGTTACTTGTCAGCCCGACAGGGTAATTCACCCCTCCACTTT; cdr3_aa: CASSYLSARQGNSPLHF
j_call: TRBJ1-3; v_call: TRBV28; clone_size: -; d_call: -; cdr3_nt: TGTGCCAGCAGTTTTCAGCGGGGTCAGACTGGAAACACCATATATTTT; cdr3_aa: CASSFQRGQTGNTIYF
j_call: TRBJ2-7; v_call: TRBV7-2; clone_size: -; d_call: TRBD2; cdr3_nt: TGTGCCAGCAGCCCCTTAGCGGGAGGCCCCTACGAGCAGTACTTC; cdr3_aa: CASSPLAGGPYEQYF